The source of this T cell receptor beta chain is a study of T cell repertoires in cytomegalovirus infection (dated by TCRdb to about 2019). With regard to the full study: The HLA type of each donor mattered for the analysis, because public TCR beta signatures pointed to carriage of CMV infection along with the matching HLA type.

The full study reports these points: In both this cohort and an independent roughly 350-donor cohort, the cumulative frequency of public TCR beta family members distinguished carriers of CMV infection plus the relevant HLA type. The ex vivo response was dominated by HLA-C-restricted CMV-specific TCR beta clonotypes, which also provided the single most frequent clonotype in two of eight donors.

Data came from an Illumina HiSeq 1500. TCRdb reanalyzed the raw reads on its own, using fastp at Q25 for trimming and MiXCR for clone calling, and kept in-frame beta chains. Each entry is one CDR3 protein sequence, shown with its most common DNA and genes. For this sample there are about 150,000 distinct CDR3 sequences; 23% appear just once. The top ten constitute 9.5% to 12% of the sample. CDR1 and CDR2 are read off the germline V gene (reference sequence) as MNHEY and SMNVEV. V is cut by 7 bases and J by 3 bases, and the space between the germline ends is 12 bases. The CDR3 runs 14 amino acids, cysteine and phenylalanine included. Only the CDR3 part of the read is kept: 42 bases, read in frame from the first base. As regards this clonotype: Its target antigen remains unknown. The sample holds no much larger clone one base away, and base qualities are not on file.

Sequences were obtained from PBMCs. The rearrangement combines TRBV27 with TRBJ2-2; the D gene is tentatively TRBD1 or TRBD2, each matching 6 bases. This TCR derives from a human donor in good health (CMV status not recorded). Some clones in this sample may be carry-over from other donors' samples. The nucleotide sequence is given as TGTGCCAGCACCGGGGGCCGGGACACCGGGGAGCTGTTTTTT. This yields the protein CASTGGRDTGELFF.